A single sample gave rise to the 26 T cell receptor beta chains below, sequenced in a study of shared clonotypes between healthy human individuals. Produced via immunoSEQ multiplex PCR; TCRdb's table is partial and in-frame only. Among roughly 500,000 clones listed, 65% to 85% were seen once. Sequencing was done on a sample of PBMCs. The receptors stem from a woman aged 35 to 49 in good health. Some clones in this sample may be carry-over from other donors' samples.

This chain joins TRBV6-6 and TRBJ1-1; possibly TRBD1 for D (6 bases). This CDR3 has 15 residues. The V end was cut by 2 bases, the J end by 0 bases, with 10 bases between. Germline V CDR1 and CDR2: MNHNY, SVGAGI (reference sequence). The CDR3 DNA follows: TGTGCCAGCAGTTACAGACAGGTACTGAACACTGAAGCTTTCTTT. Amino acid sequence: CASSYRQVLNTEAFF.

This clone occurred once. The rearrangement links TRBV7-3 to TRBJ1-1; D is ambiguous. CDR1 is SGHTA, CDR2 FQGTGA, per germline. V lost 0 bases and J lost 3, with 23 bases in between. This CDR3 contains 19 residues. CDR3 loop: CASSLTSLGRVIGHTEAFF. In DNA form, the CDR3 reads TGTGCCAGCAGCTTAACGAGCCTTGGACGCGTCATTGGGCACACTGAAGCTTTCTTT.

This clone was observed once. The chain joins TRBV14 to TRBJ2-6, with 7 bases fitting TRBD1. The ends lost 5 bases at V and 1 base at J; junction bases unmatched: 5. Germline V CDR1 and CDR2: SGHDN, FVKESK. CDR3 length: 16 residues. CDR3 amino acids: CASSSTGISGANVLTF. In DNA form, the CDR3 reads TGTGCCAGCAGCTCGACAGGGATATCTGGGGCCAACGTCCTGACTTTC. The full variable domain, completed using reference TRBV14 and TRBJ2-6, is EAGVTQFPSHSVIEKGQTVTLRCDPISGHDNLYWYRRVMGKEIKFLLHFVKESKQDESGMPNNRFLAERTGGTYSTLKVQPAELEDSGVYFCASSSTGISGANVLTFGAGSRLTVL.

On this clone: The same CDR3 can be traced to other DNA sequences in this sample. J is TRBJ2-1 and V is TRBV9; TRBD2 agrees at 10 bases. The CDR3 is 15 amino acids. The V and J ends lost 4 bases and 0 bases, in that order; junction bases with no gene match: 1. CDR1 is SGDLS and CDR2 is YYNGEE in the germline V gene. CDR3 sequence (DNA): TGTGCCAGCAGCCCTAGCGGGAGCTCCTACAATGAGCAGTTCTTC. It translates to CASSPSGSSYNEQFF.

This clone was recorded once. The junction and the germline gene differ at one end; a read error may be behind it. V and J are TRBV29-1 and TRBJ1-1, with D perhaps matching TRBD1 (5 bases). This CDR3 contains 12 residues. CDR1 and CDR2 from the germline V gene are SQVTM and ANQGSEA. CDR3 amino acids: CSCVGGGTEAFF. The CDR3 DNA follows: TGTTCCTGCGTTGGGGGTGGCACTGAAGCTTTCTTT. Filled out from reference TRBV29-1 and TRBJ1-1, the complete variable domain reads SAVISQKPSRDICQRGTSLTIQCQVDSQVTMMFWYRQQPGQSLTLIATANQGSEATYESGFVIDKFPISRPNLTFSTLTVSNMSPEDSSIYLCSCVGGGTEAFFGQGTRLTVV.

This clone has just a few counts. A read error may produce the germline difference seen at one junction end. The sample has other DNA sequences that encode this CDR3 too. The rearrangement joins TRBV6-1 to TRBJ1-2; D is undetermined. The CDR3 sequence is 11 residues long. Germline values: CDR1 MNHNS, CDR2 SASEGT. The CDR3 DNA is TGTGCCAGCAGTCACAGCGGCCCACAACTCTTC. Translated, it gives CASSHSGPQLF.

CDR3 coding DNA: TGTGCCAGTAGTCCCCGTCGAAACACCATATATTTT. It codes for CASSPRRNTIYF. The genes are TRBV19 and TRBJ1-3; D ambiguous. With 5 bases removed from V and 5 bases from J, the gap between germline ends came to 7 bases. Germline CDR1 and CDR2: LNHDA and SQIVND (reference sequence). The CDR3 has 12 residues.

This chain uses TRBV10-3 with TRBJ2-7; D may be TRBD1 (8 bases). This CDR3 is 15 amino acids long. The ends were cut back, 3 bases at V and 1 base at J, with 13 bases in the middle. The germline CDR1 and CDR2 sequences are ENHRY and SYGVKD. CDR3 protein: CAISEAGQASYEQYF. CDR3 nucleotide sequence: TGTGCCATCAGTGAAGCGGGACAGGCTTCCTACGAGCAGTACTTC.

This clone has a single count. CDR3 sequence: CASSLGRVGNTIYF. CDR3 nucleotide sequence: TGTGCCAGCAGCTTAGGGAGGGTAGGAAACACCATATATTTT. The chain carries TRBV7-2 and TRBJ1-3; D ambiguous. Trimming removed 1 base from V and 4 bases from J, with 8 bases in between. Per the germline V gene, CDR1 is SGHTA and CDR2 is FQGNSA. The CDR3 spans 14 residues. Complete variable domain (other parts from reference TRBV7-2 and TRBJ1-3): GAGVSQSPSNKVTEKGKDVELRCDPISGHTALYWYRQSLGQGLEFLIYFQGNSAPDKSGLPSDRFSAERTGGSVSTLTIQRTQQEDSAVYLCASSLGRVGNTIYFGEGSWLTVV.

The rearrangement links TRBV29-1 to TRBJ2-3; D is ambiguous. Between the trimmed V and J ends, which lost 0 bases and 11 bases, there was a span of 12 bases. The CDR3 is 12 residues long. Germline lookup yields CDR1 SQVTM and CDR2 ANQGSEA. The CDR3 nucleotides read TGCAGCGTTGAAGATCCCCCGCCAAGGCAGTATTTT. Translation gives CSVEDPPPRQYF.

Regarding this clone: Given a far larger clone just one base away, this is likely a sequencing read error. The V and J genes are TRBV2 and TRBJ2-7; unclear D gene. This CDR3 spans 14 amino acids. In germline, CDR1 is SNHLY, CDR2 FYNNEI. CDR3 loop: CASSEAGYSYEQHF. The CDR3 region has the DNA TGTGCCAGCAGTGAGGCAGGTTATTCCTACGAGCAGCACTTC.

As for this clone: A far larger clone is only one base removed, so a read error is likely. This rearrangement joins TRBV29-1 to TRBJ2-3, with D unclear. Germline V lookup: CDR1 SQVTM, CDR2 ANQGSEA. V dropped 7 bases and J dropped 4 bases, with 12 bases sitting between them. The CDR3 covers 12 residues. The CDR3 loop reads CSATPWPDTQYF. CDR3 sequence (DNA): TGCAGCGCAACCCCGTGGCCAGATACGCAGTATTTT.

V usage is TRBV7-2 and J usage is TRBJ2-1; D remains ambiguous. The germline V gene encodes CDR1 SGHTA and CDR2 FQGNSA. V was pared by 2 bases and J by 2 bases, with 4 bases between. The CDR3 is 13 residues long. CDR3 sequence: CASSLQPYNEQFF. The CDR3 region has the DNA TGTGCCAGCAGCTTACAGCCCTACAATGAGCAGTTCTTC. Using reference TRBV7-2 and TRBJ2-1 for the parts outside the CDR3, the full variable domain is GAGVSQSPSNKVTEKGKDVELRCDPISGHTALYWYRQSLGQGLEFLIYFQGNSAPDKSGLPSDRFSAERTGGSVSTLTIQRTQQEDSAVYLCASSLQPYNEQFFGPGTRLTVL.

This sequence joins TRBV27 and TRBJ2-7; the D is unclear. Germline V CDR1 and CDR2: MNHEY, SMNVEV (reference sequence). The CDR3 contains 15 residues. V lost 5 bases and J 3 bases, leaving 17 bases between the germline ends. The CDR3 DNA is TGTGCCAGCAGTCGTTTTAACAGCCCCAGCTACGAGCAGTACTTC. It yields the protein CASSRFNSPSYEQYF.

The gene calls are TRBV10-3 and TRBJ1-5; weak D call: TRBD1 (6 bases). The germline V and J ends were trimmed by 0 bases and 2 bases, with 11 bases remaining between them. Germline V lookup: CDR1 ENHRY, CDR2 SYGVKD. The CDR3 sequence is 16 residues long. The CDR3 loop reads CAISESGGGGNQPQHF. As DNA, the CDR3 is TGTGCCATCAGTGAGTCGGGAGGGGGAGGCAATCAGCCCCAGCATTTT.

About this clone itself: This likely traces to a read error, being one base from a far larger clone. The chain carries TRBV5-6 and TRBJ1-2; D possibly corresponds to TRBD1 (5 bases). This CDR3 comprises 15 residues. In germline, CDR1 is SGHDT, CDR2 YYEEEE. The V end lost 3 bases, the J end lost 8 bases, and 20 bases lay between the germline ends. The CDR3 protein is CASSSRDGALEGYTF. As DNA, the CDR3 is TGTGCCAGCAGCTCCCGGGACGGCGCCTTGGAGGGCTACACCTTC.

In DNA, the CDR3 is TGTGCCAGTAGTATAGAGCGGGCGTCCTACGAGCAGTACTTC. It is translated as CASSIERASYEQYF. The rearrangement uses TRBV19 and TRBJ2-7; D is perhaps TRBD2 (5 bases). Germline loops: CDR1 LNHDA, CDR2 SQIVND (reference sequence). This CDR3 is built from 14 residues. The V gene lost 0 bases and the J gene lost 1 base, with 7 bases spanning the gap.

This clone was detected a few times. A read error likely explains this, since a far larger clone differs by one base. The genes are TRBV4-1 and TRBJ2-7; D gene ambiguous. Germline values: CDR1 MGHRA, CDR2 YSYEKL. The length of the CDR3 is 13 residues. This chain's CDR3 is CANSQLDNYEQYF. Here the CDR3 DNA reads TGCGCCAACAGCCAGCTTGACAACTACGAGCAGTACTTC.

The rearrangement joins TRBV19 to TRBJ2-2; 14 positions match TRBD2. Germline CDR1 reads LNHDA; CDR2 reads SQIVND (reference sequence). Trimming removed 3 bases from V and 4 bases from J; junction bases left unmatched: 1. The CDR3 covers 16 residues. CDR3 DNA sequence: TGTGCCAGTAGTATCGGGACTAGCGGGAGCACCGGGGAGCTGTTTTTT. Translating gives CASSIGTSGSTGELFF.

CDR3 nucleotide sequence: TGTGCCAGCAGGAGGGACAGGGGCTACTCCTACGAGCAGTACTTC. Residues: CASRRDRGYSYEQYF. The rearrangement links TRBV2 to TRBJ2-7, with 10 nucleotides matching TRBD1. The J segment lost 0 bases and the V segment lost 6 bases, leaving 5 bases of the junction unmatched. Germline V lookup: CDR1 SNHLY, CDR2 FYNNEI. The CDR3 runs to 15 residues.

This clone was recorded many times. J is TRBJ2-7 and V is TRBV4-3; no firm D call. The CDR3 loop spans 13 amino acids. Looked up from germline, CDR1 is LGHNA and CDR2 is YSLEER. V was cut by 2 bases and J by 4 bases, with 9 bases left in between. The CDR3 here is CASSQLVGYEQYF. The CDR3 region has the DNA TGCGCCAGCAGCCAACTAGTGGGGTACGAGCAGTACTTC.

A remark on this clone: A far bigger clonotype differs at one base, so this is likely a read error. This chain uses TRBV10-2 with TRBJ1-5; tentative D call: TRBD1 (6 bases). The CDR3 has 15 residues. From germline, CDR1 is WSHSY and CDR2 SAAADI. Trimming removed 2 bases at V and 3 bases at J, with 11 bases between. The CDR3 DNA reads TGCGCCAGCAGTGAGGACAGGACCCTCAATCAGCCCCAGCATTTT. It specifies CASSEDRTLNQPQHF.

This clone came up a few times. This chain connects TRBV7-9 to TRBJ2-7, with 7 positions matching TRBD2. Germline CDR1 is SEHNR and CDR2 is FQNEAQ (reference sequence). V lost 3 bases, J lost 0 bases, and 8 bases stayed unmatched. The CDR3 length is 16 residues. For the CDR3, the DNA is TGTGCCAGCAGCTTCGAACTAGCGAAGAGCTCCTACGAGCAGTACTTC. Protein: CASSFELAKSSYEQYF.

The chain uses TRBV15 and TRBJ1-2; D is uncertain. Trimming took off 5 bases at V and 6 bases at J, with 22 bases between the two ends. CDR1 is LNHNV and CDR2 is YYDKDF in the germline V gene (reference sequence). The CDR3 runs to 16 residues. For the CDR3, the DNA is TGTGCCACCAGCCCACTGGCCGGGCCGCCGCACAATGGCTACACCTTC. Its translation: CATSPLAGPPHNGYTF.

To note about this clone: Its ends do not fully match the called genes, so a read error is possible. V and J are TRBV27 and TRBJ1-1, with D possibly matching TRBD1 (6 bases). This CDR3 has 15 amino acids. In germline, CDR1 is MNHEY, CDR2 SMNVEV (reference sequence). The CDR3 is CASSVDRWMDTEALF. The CDR3 nucleotides read TGTGCCAGCAGTGTAGACAGGTGGATGGACACTGAAGCTCTCTTT.

The CDR3 DNA sequence: TGTGCCAGCAGTAAAGACAGGGGGCTAAGCGAGCAGTACTTC. Its protein product is CASSKDRGLSEQYF. J is TRBJ2-5 and V is TRBV6-5; 10 bases align to TRBD1. The DNA end is a closer match to TRBJ2-7, so the J assignment may be wrong. The CDR3 sequence is 14 residues long. Per the germline V gene, CDR1 is MNHEY and CDR2 is SVGAGI.